This paragraph reports one T cell receptor (beta chain). Its antigen is not known. One junction end disagrees with the germline gene, perhaps due to a read error. The data are from a study of shared clonotypes between healthy human individuals. Overall study context: Each donor's CD4 naive and CD4 memory cells filled three plates apiece, CD8 naive two, and CD8 memory one. Study observations and caveats: Non-shared clonotypes showed lower generation probabilities than clonotypes common to all four donors.

Sequencing used immunoSEQ multiplex PCR; TCRdb keeps in-frame clones, though not all of them. The data show a few million clones, 93% seen once. CDR1 and CDR2 from the germline V gene are MDHEN and SYDVKM. The CDR3 has 15 residues. The receptor was derived from a man aged 18 to 30 in good health. Some clones in this sample may be carry-over from other donors' samples. This chain uses TRBV28 with TRBJ2-7; tentatively, D is TRBD1 (7 bases). Sequenced input: naive CD4+ T cells from PBMCs. Subset described: CD45RA+ positively selected. This chain's CDR3 is CASIGGGEPLYEQYF. The CDR3 bases are TGTGCTAGCATAGGGGGCGGGGAGCCCCTTTACGAGCAGTACTTC.